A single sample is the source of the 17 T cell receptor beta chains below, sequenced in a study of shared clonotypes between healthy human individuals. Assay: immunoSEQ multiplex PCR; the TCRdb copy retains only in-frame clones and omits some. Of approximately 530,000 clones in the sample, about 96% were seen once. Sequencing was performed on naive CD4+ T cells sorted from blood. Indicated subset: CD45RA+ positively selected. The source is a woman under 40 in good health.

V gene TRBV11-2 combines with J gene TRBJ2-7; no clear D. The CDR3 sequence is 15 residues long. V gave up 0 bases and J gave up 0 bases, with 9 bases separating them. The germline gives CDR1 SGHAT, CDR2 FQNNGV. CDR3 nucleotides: TGTGCCAGCAGCTTAGATCTAATCGCCTCCTACGAGCAGTACTTC. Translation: CASSLDLIASYEQYF.

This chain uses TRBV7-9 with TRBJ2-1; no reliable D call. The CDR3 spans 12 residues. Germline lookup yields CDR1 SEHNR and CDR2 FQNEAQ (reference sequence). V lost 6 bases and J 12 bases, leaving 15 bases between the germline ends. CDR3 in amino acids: CASSYLDTRQFF. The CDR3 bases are TGTGCCAGCAGTTATCTCGACACGCGGCAGTTCTTC.

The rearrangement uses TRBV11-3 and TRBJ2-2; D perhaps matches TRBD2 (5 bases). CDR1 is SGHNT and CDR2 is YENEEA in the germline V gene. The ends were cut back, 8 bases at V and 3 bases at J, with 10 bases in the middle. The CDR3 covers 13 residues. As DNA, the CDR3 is TGTGCCAGCTCGGGATGGGACACCGGGGAGCTGTTTTTT. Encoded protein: CASSGWDTGELFF.

The CDR3 DNA is TGTGCCAGCAGCAAACAGGGCCTGATGAACACTGAAGCTTTCTTT. This encodes CASSKQGLMNTEAFF. The chain is built from TRBV7-8 and TRBJ1-1; possibly TRBD1 for D (6 bases). The CDR3 extends over 15 amino acids. Between the trimmed V and J ends, which lost 5 bases and 0 bases, there was a span of 13 bases. Per germline, CDR1 SGHVS and CDR2 FQNEAQ.

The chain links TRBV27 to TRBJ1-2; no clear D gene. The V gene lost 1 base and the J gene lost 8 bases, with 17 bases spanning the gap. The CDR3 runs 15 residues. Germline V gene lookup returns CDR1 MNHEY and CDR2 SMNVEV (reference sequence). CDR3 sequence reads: CASSLLRGNREGYTF. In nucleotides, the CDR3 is TGTGCCAGCAGTTTATTGAGAGGAAACCGGGAAGGCTACACCTTC.

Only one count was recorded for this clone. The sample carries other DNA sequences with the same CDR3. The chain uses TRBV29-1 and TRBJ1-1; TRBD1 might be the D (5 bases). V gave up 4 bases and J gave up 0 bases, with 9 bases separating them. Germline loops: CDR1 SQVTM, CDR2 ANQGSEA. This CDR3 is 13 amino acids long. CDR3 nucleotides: TGCAGCGTTGCGGGACGAATGAACACTGAAGCTTTCTTT. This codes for CSVAGRMNTEAFF.

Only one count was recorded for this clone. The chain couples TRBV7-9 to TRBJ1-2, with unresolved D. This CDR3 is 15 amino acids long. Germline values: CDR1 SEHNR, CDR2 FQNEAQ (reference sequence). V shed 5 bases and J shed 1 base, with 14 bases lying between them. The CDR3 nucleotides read TGTGCCAGCAGCCTCGGCCGGGAGGTTAACTATGGCTACACCTTC. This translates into CASSLGREVNYGYTF.

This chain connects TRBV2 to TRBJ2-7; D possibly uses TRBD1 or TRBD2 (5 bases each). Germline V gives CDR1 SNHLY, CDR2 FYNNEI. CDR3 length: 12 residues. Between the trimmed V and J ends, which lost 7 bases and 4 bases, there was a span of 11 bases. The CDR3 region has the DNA TGTGCCAGCACTAGGGGCGGGTACGAGCAGTACTTC. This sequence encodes CASTRGGYEQYF.

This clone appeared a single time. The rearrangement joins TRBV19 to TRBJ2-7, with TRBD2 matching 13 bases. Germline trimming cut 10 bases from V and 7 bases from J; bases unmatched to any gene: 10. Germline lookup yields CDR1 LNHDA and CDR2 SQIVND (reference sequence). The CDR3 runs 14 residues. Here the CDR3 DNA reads TGTGCCACCGGGACTAGCGGGACCCGTAGAGAGCAGTACTTC. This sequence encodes CATGTSGTRREQYF. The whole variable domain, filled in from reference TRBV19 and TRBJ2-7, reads DGGITQSPKYLFRKEGQNVTLSCEQNLNHDAMYWYRQDPGQGLRLIYYSQIVNDFQKGDIAEGYSVSREKKESFPLTVTSAQKNPTAFYLCATGTSGTRREQYFGPGTRLTVT.

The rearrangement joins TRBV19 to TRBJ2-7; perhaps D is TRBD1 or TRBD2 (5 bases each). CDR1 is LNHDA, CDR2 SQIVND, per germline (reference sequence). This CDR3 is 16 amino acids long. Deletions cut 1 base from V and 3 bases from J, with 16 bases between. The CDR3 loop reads CASSIAGQPTIYEQYF. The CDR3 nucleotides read TGTGCCAGTAGTATAGCGGGGCAGCCGACGATCTACGAGCAGTACTTC.

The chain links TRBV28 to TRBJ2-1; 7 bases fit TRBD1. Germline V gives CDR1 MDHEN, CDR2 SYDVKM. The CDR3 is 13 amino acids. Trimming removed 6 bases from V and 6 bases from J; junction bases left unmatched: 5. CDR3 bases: TGTGCCAGCAGAGAACAGGGGACCAATGAGCAGTTCTTC. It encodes CASREQGTNEQFF.

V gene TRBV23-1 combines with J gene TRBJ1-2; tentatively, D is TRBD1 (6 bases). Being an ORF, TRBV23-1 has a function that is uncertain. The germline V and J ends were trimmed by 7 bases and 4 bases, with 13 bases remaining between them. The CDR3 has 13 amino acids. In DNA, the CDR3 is TGCGCCAGCAAAGGGGGGGACCTCTATGGCTACACCTTC. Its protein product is CASKGGDLYGYTF.

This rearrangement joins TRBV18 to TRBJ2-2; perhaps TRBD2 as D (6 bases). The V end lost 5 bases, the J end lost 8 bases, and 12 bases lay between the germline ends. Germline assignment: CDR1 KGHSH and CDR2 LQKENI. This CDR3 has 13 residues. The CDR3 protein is CASSDREKGELFF. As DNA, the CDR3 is TGTGCCAGCTCAGACCGGGAGAAGGGGGAGCTGTTTTTT.

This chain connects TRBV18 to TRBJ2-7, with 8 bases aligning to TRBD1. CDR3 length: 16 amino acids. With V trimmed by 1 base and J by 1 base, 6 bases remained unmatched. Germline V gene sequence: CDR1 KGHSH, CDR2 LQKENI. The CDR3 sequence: CASSPLGQGESYEQYF. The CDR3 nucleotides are TGTGCCAGCTCACCACTCGGACAGGGTGAGTCCTACGAGCAGTACTTC.

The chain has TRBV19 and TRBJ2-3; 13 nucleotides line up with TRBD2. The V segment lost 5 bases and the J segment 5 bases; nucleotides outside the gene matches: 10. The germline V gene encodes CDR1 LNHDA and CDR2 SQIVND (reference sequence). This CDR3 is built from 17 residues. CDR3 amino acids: CASSSLTSGRTIDTQYF. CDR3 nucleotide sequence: TGTGCCAGTAGTTCCCTGACTAGCGGGAGGACCATAGATACGCAGTATTTT.

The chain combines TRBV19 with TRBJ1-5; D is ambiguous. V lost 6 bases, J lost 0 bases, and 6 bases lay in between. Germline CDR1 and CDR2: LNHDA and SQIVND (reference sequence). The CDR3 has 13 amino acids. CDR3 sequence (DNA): TGTGCCAGTAGGGGTATTAGCAATCAGCCCCAGCATTTT. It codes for CASRGISNQPQHF.

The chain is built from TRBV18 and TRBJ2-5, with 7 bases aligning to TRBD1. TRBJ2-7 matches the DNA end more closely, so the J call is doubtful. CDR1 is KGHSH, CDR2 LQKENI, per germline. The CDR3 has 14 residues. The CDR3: CASSPRRQGYEQYF. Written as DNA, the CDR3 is TGTGCCAGCTCACCAAGGAGACAGGGCTACGAGCAGTACTTC.